Shown below are 29 T cell receptor beta chains from a single sample sequenced in a study of spatial heterogeneity in lung cancer. Time point indicated: sample taken at primary tumor resection. TCRdb independently ran MiXCR on the 5' RACE reads; one entry per CDR3 protein. The sample contains some 96,000 distinct CDR3 sequences, 3.5% to 5% of which appear only once. Regarding the study as a whole: Expanded intratumoral alpha and beta TCR counts tracked tumor mutation counts.

Their cognate antigens are unknown. Sample: lung tumor tissue, taken at surgery. These receptors were collected from a male donor with early-stage non-small cell lung cancer.

The table lists this clonotype with a few counts. The chain has TRBV29-1 and TRBJ2-3; D gene uncertain. This CDR3 comprises 13 residues. The ends were cut back, 4 bases at V and 4 bases at J, with 12 bases in the middle. Germline loops: CDR1 SQVTM, CDR2 ANQGSEA. The CDR3 is CSVGTFGPDTQYF. CDR3 nucleotide sequence: TGCAGCGTTGGGACCTTCGGCCCAGATACGCAGTATTTT.

V and J are TRBV14 and TRBJ1-1, with D possibly being TRBD1 (5 bases). This CDR3 region has 18 residues. From germline, CDR1 is SGHDN and CDR2 FVKESK. Trimming took 4 bases from V and 0 from J, leaving 21 bases between them. CDR3 nucleotide sequence: TGTGCCAGCAGCCTACCGGGGCGCGACGGTTTTATGAACACTGAAGCTTTCTTT. It is translated as CASSLPGRDGFMNTEAFF.

This clonotype has ten or more counts. This chain uses TRBV4-1 with TRBJ1-5; maybe TRBD1 (5 bases). V lost 2 bases, J lost 1 base, and 6 bases lay in between. Per germline, CDR1 MGHRA and CDR2 YSYEKL. The CDR3 consists of 14 residues. CDR3 sequence: CASSQRGSNQPQHF. The CDR3 coding sequence is TGCGCCAGCAGCCAACGGGGGAGCAATCAGCCCCAGCATTTT.

This clonotype was seen at least ten times. The chain employs TRBV29-1 and TRBJ1-3; 7 bases are a match to TRBD1. After removal of 3 bases from V and 4 bases from J, the junction contained 3 bases not matched to a gene. The CDR3 has 13 amino acids. CDR1 and CDR2 from the germline V gene are SQVTM and ANQGSEA. CDR3 protein: CSVDDREGNTIYF. The CDR3 nucleotides read TGCAGCGTTGACGACAGGGAAGGAAACACCATATATTTT. Based on the CDR3 plus reference TRBV29-1 and TRBJ1-3, the full variable domain is SAVISQKPSRDICQRGTSLTIQCQVDSQVTMMFWYRQQPGQSLTLIATANQGSEATYESGFVIDKFPISRPNLTFSTLTVSNMSPEDSSIYLCSVDDREGNTIYFGEGSWLTVV.

This clonotype has a handful of counts. This chain links TRBV2 with TRBJ2-6; possibly TRBD1 or TRBD2 for D (6 bases each). CDR3 length: 16 residues. Germline V gene sequence: CDR1 SNHLY, CDR2 FYNNEI. With 3 bases removed from V and 2 bases from J, the gap between germline ends came to 11 bases. The CDR3: CASSDPGAAGANVLTF. CDR3 DNA: TGTGCCAGCAGTGATCCGGGGGCGGCTGGGGCCAACGTCCTGACTTTC.

This clonotype was seen ten or more times. The gene calls are TRBV2 and TRBJ1-5; 10 bases are a match to TRBD1. V lost 4 bases, J lost 5 bases, and 11 bases stayed unmatched. The CDR3 totals 17 residues. CDR1 is SNHLY and CDR2 is FYNNEI in the germline V gene. CDR3: CASSVDEETGGYQPQHF. CDR3 coding DNA: TGTGCCAGCAGTGTTGATGAGGAGACAGGGGGCTATCAGCCCCAGCATTTT.

The sample holds many counts of this clonotype. This chain links TRBV3-1 with TRBJ2-5, with no clear D. The CDR3 consists of 15 residues. Trimming took off 3 bases at V and 5 bases at J, with 16 bases between the two ends. Germline values: CDR1 LGHDT, CDR2 YNNKEL (reference sequence). The chain's CDR3 is CASSHGPGGEETQYF. Written as DNA, the CDR3 is TGTGCCAGCAGCCATGGACCTGGCGGAGAGGAGACCCAGTACTTC.

The CDR3 nucleotides read TGTGCCAGCAGCACCTCACTCCAGCCCCAGCATTTT. The encoded protein is CASSTSLQPQHF. The chain has TRBV28 and TRBJ1-5; D unclear. Trimming pared 6 bases from V and 7 bases from J, leaving 10 bases between. The CDR3 totals 12 residues. Germline loops: CDR1 MDHEN, CDR2 SYDVKM.

This clonotype occurred many times. CDR3 loop: CASSPDLLNTEAFF. CDR3 nucleotide sequence: TGCGCCAGCAGCCCTGACCTTTTGAACACTGAAGCTTTCTTT. The gene calls are TRBV5-1 and TRBJ1-1; D remains ambiguous. This CDR3 has 14 amino acids. Deletions cut 4 bases from V and 0 bases from J, with 10 bases between. Germline CDR1 reads SGHRS; CDR2 reads YFSETQ.

The CDR3 nucleotides read TGTGCCAGCGATCAGGGGGGACAGCCTGGGGCCAACGTCCTGACTTTC. Amino acids: CASDQGGQPGANVLTF. The V and J genes are TRBV28 and TRBJ2-6; D is perhaps TRBD1 (7 bases). Germline loops: CDR1 MDHEN, CDR2 SYDVKM. Trimming stripped 8 bases from V and 2 bases from J, with 16 bases between. This CDR3 has 16 amino acids.

This clonotype was counted ten times or more. The chain uses TRBV28 and TRBJ2-5; TRBD2 is a possible D gene (6 bases). CDR3 size: 13 residues. CDR1 and CDR2 (germline): MDHEN, SYDVKM. With 5 bases removed from V and 5 bases from J, the gap between germline ends came to 12 bases. CDR3 nucleotide sequence: TGTGCCAGCAGTCGGCGCGGGGCGGAGACCCAGTACTTC. Protein: CASSRRGAETQYF. Drawing the rest from reference TRBV28 and TRBJ2-5, the complete variable domain is DVKVTQSSRYLVKRTGEKVFLECVQDMDHENMFWYRQDPGLGLRLIYFSYDVKMKEKGDIPEGYSVSREKKERFSLILESASTNQTSMYLCASSRRGAETQYFGPGTRLLVL.

This clonotype turned up a few times. This sequence joins TRBV6-5 and TRBJ2-2; 9 bases align to TRBD2. Germline lookup yields CDR1 MNHEY and CDR2 SVGAGI. CDR3 size: 14 residues. The V gene end was trimmed by 10 bases and the J gene end by 7 bases; junction bases not matched to a gene: 10. The CDR3 sequence is CAIGTPTSGGELFF. CDR3 DNA: TGTGCCATTGGGACACCGACTAGCGGCGGGGAGCTGTTTTTT.

Many counts were recorded for this clonotype. The chain recombines TRBV19 with TRBJ1-6; D is unclear. The CDR3 totals 15 residues. V lost 8 bases and J 13 bases, leaving 24 bases between the germline ends. Germline V CDR1 and CDR2: LNHDA, SQIVND (reference sequence). The CDR3 bases are TGTGCCAGTGAAAAGAGGACCGCCTCAAGTGAGCCCCTCCACTTT. Translated: CASEKRTASSEPLHF.

This clonotype was observed many times. This rearrangement joins TRBV18 to TRBJ2-5, with unresolved D. Germline V gene sequence: CDR1 KGHSH, CDR2 LQKENI. The CDR3 contains 12 residues. V lost 3 bases and J 4 bases, leaving 6 bases between the germline ends. The CDR3 protein is CASSPIIETQYF. CDR3 coding DNA: TGTGCCAGCTCACCCATAATAGAGACCCAGTACTTC.

The chain employs TRBV28 and TRBJ2-5, with D possibly TRBD1 on 6 matching bases. Trimming cost V 1 base and J 5 bases, with 17 bases left between them. The CDR3 has 16 amino acids. The germline V gene has CDR1 MDHEN and CDR2 SYDVKM. The DNA for the CDR3 is TGTGCCAGCAGTTTATCAACAGGGATCTTAATGGAGACCCAGTACTTC. This gives the protein CASSLSTGILMETQYF.

This clonotype occurred a few times. The gene calls are TRBV12-3 or TRBV12-4 and TRBJ1-2, with 7 bases aligning to TRBD1. Germline trimming cut 5 bases from V and 3 bases from J; bases unmatched to any gene: 6. This CDR3 is 14 amino acids long. The CDR3 loop reads CASSPYDRDYGYTF. As DNA, the CDR3 is TGTGCCAGCAGTCCTTACGACAGGGACTATGGCTACACCTTC.

This clonotype was counted only a few times. The genes are TRBV29-1 and TRBJ1-1; tentatively, D is TRBD1 (6 bases). The CDR3 is 13 residues long. In germline, CDR1 is SQVTM, CDR2 ANQGSEA. V lost 7 bases and J 5 bases, leaving 17 bases between the germline ends. CDR3 protein: CSAKQGILTEAFF. The CDR3, as DNA: TGCAGCGCAAAACAGGGCATATTGACTGAAGCTTTCTTT.

This clonotype was observed at least ten times. The J gene is TRBJ1-1, the V gene TRBV28, with a tentative D call TRBD1 (5 bases). This CDR3 contains 15 residues. Trimming removed 2 bases from V and 3 bases from J, with 13 bases in between. CDR1 and CDR2 from the germline V gene are MDHEN and SYDVKM. CDR3 protein: CASSLRGSEDTEAFF. CDR3 nucleotide sequence: TGTGCCAGCAGTTTAAGGGGTTCGGAAGACACTGAAGCTTTCTTT.

There are many counts of this clonotype. The J gene is TRBJ2-7, the V gene TRBV21-1; TRBD1 reflects the table's D call only, with no check against the DNA. TRBV21-1 counts as a pseudogene. CDR3 length: 16 amino acids. This CDR3 is CASSKGRQGTPYEQYF. The CDR3 bases are TGTGCCAGCAGCAAAGGGAGACAGGGGACCCCCTACGAGCAGTACTTC.

This clonotype was detected only a few times. V usage is TRBV4-1 and J usage is TRBJ2-7; D is unclear. Germline assignment: CDR1 MGHRA and CDR2 YSYEKL. This CDR3 is built from 14 residues. V was trimmed by 0 bases and J by 5 bases, leaving 11 bases between them. The CDR3 loop reads CASSQEGSWDEQYF. Here the CDR3 DNA reads TGCGCCAGCAGCCAAGAGGGGTCCTGGGACGAGCAGTACTTC.

This clonotype was seen a few times. The V and J genes are TRBV28 and TRBJ2-1; 13 bases match TRBD2. Trimming removed 3 bases from V and 6 bases from J; junction bases left unmatched: 5. CDR1 is MDHEN and CDR2 is SYDVKM in the germline V gene. The CDR3 has 16 residues. Written as DNA, the CDR3 is TGTGCCAGCAGTTTCCTTGGGACTAGCGGGATCAATGAGCAGTTCTTC. Protein: CASSFLGTSGINEQFF.

V gene TRBV6-1 combines with J gene TRBJ1-2, with TRBD1 as a possible D gene (6 bases). V gave up 0 bases and J gave up 5 bases, with 13 bases separating them. This CDR3 has 15 amino acids. Germline V CDR1 and CDR2: MNHNS, SASEGT. The CDR3 DNA reads as TGTGCCAGCAGTGAAGCGTGGAACAGGGCTTATGGCTACACCTTC. This sequence encodes CASSEAWNRAYGYTF.

The CDR3 region has the DNA TGTGCCAGCAGTTGGTCTGACTATCAGCCCCAGCATTTT. As protein: CASSWSDYQPQHF. The chain combines TRBV28 with TRBJ1-5; unclear D gene. This CDR3 region has 13 residues. In germline, CDR1 is MDHEN, CDR2 SYDVKM. Deletions cut 4 bases from V and 5 bases from J, with 9 bases between.

This clonotype was counted at least ten times. The J gene is TRBJ2-5, the V gene TRBV5-1; 12 bases fit TRBD2. CDR1 SGHRS and CDR2 YFSETQ come from the germline V gene. V lost 5 bases to trimming and J lost 5 bases; unmatched junction nucleotides: 10. CDR3 size: 16 residues. The CDR3 DNA reads as TGCGCCAGCAGATCCCTAGCGGGAGGGTTCCGGGAGACCCAGTACTTC. This gives the protein CASRSLAGGFRETQYF.

The V gene is TRBV6-5, the J gene TRBJ2-2; TRBD2 matches at 11 bases. The germline CDR1 and CDR2 sequences are MNHEY and SVGAGI. This CDR3 contains 15 residues. The J segment lost 5 bases and the V segment lost 6 bases, leaving 5 bases of the junction unmatched. CDR3 coding DNA: TGTGCCAGCAGGGACCTAGCGGGAGGTACCGGGGAGCTGTTTTTT. It yields the protein CASRDLAGGTGELFF.

This clonotype was recorded at least ten times. The chain is built from TRBV6-2 or TRBV6-3 and TRBJ2-1; D not certain. This CDR3 is 13 amino acids long. Germline V CDR1 and CDR2: MNHEY, SVGEGT. The V gene lost 8 bases and the J gene lost 0 bases, with 8 bases spanning the gap. The CDR3 sequence is CASRKSSYNEQFF. The DNA of the CDR3 is TGTGCCAGCCGGAAGAGCTCCTACAATGAGCAGTTCTTC.

Many counts were recorded for this clonotype. V and J are TRBV6-6 and TRBJ2-1; 11 bases are a match to TRBD2. The ends lost 2 bases at V and 9 bases at J; junction bases unmatched: 6. CDR3 length equals 15 residues. CDR1 and CDR2 (germline): MNHNY, SVGAGI (reference sequence). The CDR3 is CASSYGLAGGTEQFF. CDR3 sequence (DNA): TGTGCCAGCAGTTACGGGCTAGCGGGAGGCACTGAGCAGTTCTTC.

This clonotype came up many times. V is TRBV5-1 and J is TRBJ2-1; 9 nucleotides agree with TRBD2. V shed 5 bases, J shed 7 bases, and the junction held 13 bases outside the gene matches. The CDR3 spans 16 residues. CDR1 and CDR2 from the germline V gene are SGHRS and YFSETQ. CDR3 amino acids: CASRQTLAGVSNEQFF. For the CDR3, the DNA is TGCGCCAGCAGGCAAACCTTAGCGGGAGTGAGTAATGAGCAGTTCTTC.

This clonotype occurred many times. The CDR3 protein is CASSEWTSSTYEQYF. In DNA form, the CDR3 reads TGTGCCAGCAGTGAATGGACTAGCTCTACCTACGAGCAGTACTTC. The rearrangement uses TRBV25-1 and TRBJ2-7, with 8 positions matching TRBD2. Germline V lookup: CDR1 MGHDK, CDR2 SYGVNS. The V gene end was trimmed by 1 base and the J gene end by 2 bases; junction bases not matched to a gene: 4. The CDR3 is 15 amino acids.